The clone carrying this TCR beta chain was seen more than once but under ten times. Its antigen remains unidentified. Germline CDR1 and CDR2: DFQATT and SNEGSKA (reference sequence). The ends were cut back, 7 bases at V and 5 bases at J, with 11 bases in the middle. The CDR3 runs 11 residues. The sample comes from a study of OX40 agonist ivuxolimab in advanced cancers. Findings and caveats of the study: Several nonresponders also turned out to have low normalized T-cell clonal expansion.

The method was immunoSEQ multiplex PCR; TCRdb's version includes in-frame clones alone and lacks a portion of them. The sample has about 86,000 clones; about 88% are singletons. The genes are TRBV20-1 and TRBJ2-5; no firm D call. Sequences were derived from CD4+ or CD8+ T cells sorted from blood, sampled in a trial of the OX40 agonist ivuxolimab. This clonotype originated in an adult with an advanced solid tumor such as melanoma, head and neck, liver or kidney cancer. The DNA for the CDR3 is TGCAGTGATGTCTGGCGCGAGACCCAGTACTTC. It translates to CSDVWRETQYF.